This entry lists 6 T cell receptor beta chains sequenced from one sample in a study of T cells expressing NK-cell markers. TCRdb processed the 5' RACE reads again and assigns one entry to each CDR3 protein, with no DNA. In all, the sample yields roughly 390,000 distinct CDR3 sequences. The material sequenced was blood T cells: a sorted CD56 or NKG2C T cell subset, CD4+ or CD8+ T cells, or bulk PBMC T cells (not recorded which). Every receptor here comes from a man aged 18-69 years in good health.

The chain links TRBV5-4 to TRBJ2-5; the TRBD1 assignment by TCRdb is unverifiable without DNA. The CDR3 consists of 15 residues. Germline CDR1 is SGHNT and CDR2 is YYREEE (reference sequence). The chain's CDR3 is CASSLAGGSKETQYF. Full variable domain (remainder filled in from reference TRBV5-4 and TRBJ2-5): ETGVTQSPTHLIKTRGQQVTLRCSSQSGHNTVSWYQQALGQGPQFIFQYYREEENGRGNFPPRFSGLQFPNYSSELNVNALELDDSALYLCASSLAGGSKETQYFGPGTRLLVL.

The CDR3 sequence is CSAPSGGRDTQYF. The chain joins TRBV20-1 to TRBJ2-3; the D gene TCRdb calls, TRBD2, cannot be checked with no DNA. The CDR3 covers 13 residues. CDR1 and CDR2 from the germline V gene are DFQATT and SNEGSKA (reference sequence).

The chain couples TRBV11-2 to TRBJ2-1; TCRdb designates TRBD2, a call that cannot be tested without DNA. The germline V gene has CDR1 SGHAT and CDR2 FQNNGV. There are 14 residues in the CDR3. Here the CDR3 reads CASSPMWAVNEQFF.

This chain's CDR3 is CASSLYGAPETQYF. The chain is built from TRBV11-3 and TRBJ2-5; TCRdb gives TRBD1 as the D gene, but with no DNA this cannot be confirmed. CDR1 and CDR2 (germline): SGHNT, YENEEA. CDR3 length equals 14 residues.

V is TRBV20-1 and J is TRBJ2-2; checking the TCRdb D call of TRBD1 is not possible without DNA. The CDR3 has 16 amino acids. Germline V gene sequence: CDR1 DFQATT, CDR2 SNEGSKA (reference sequence). The CDR3 reads CSARVGGMMNTGELFF.

The CDR3 is CASIRALSNYGYTF. This rearrangement joins TRBV28 to TRBJ1-2; absent DNA, TCRdb's TRBD1 call cannot be checked. The CDR3 sequence is 14 residues long. The V gene's germline CDR1 is MDHEN and CDR2 SYDVKM.